The 10 T cell receptor beta chains presented below share a single source sample, sequenced in a study of tumor-infiltrating lymphocytes in primary liver carcinoma. Both blood RNA, taken from unsorted whole blood, and germline DNA were extracted. The authors made TCR beta cDNA from 400 to 550 ng total RNA with a constant-region primer. Slightly modified ARM-PCR, run as three nested multiplex PCR rounds, produced the TCR beta libraries. Forward primers for TRBV1-TRBV30 and a C-beta reverse primer served the first two PCR rounds, at about 10 cycles each. TCRdb called the multiplex PCR reads again in MiXCR, with one record for every CDR3 protein. Of fewer than 400,000 distinct CDR3 sequences in the sample, around three fifths were seen once. The sequencing sample was made of peripheral blood. Receptors were obtained from a man aged 35 to 55 with primary liver carcinoma and hepatitis B virus infection.

As to this clonotype: Since no conserved phenylalanine or tryptophan closes the CDR3, a read error is the likely cause. The chain employs TRBV6-6 and TRBJ2-5, with 9 bases identical to TRBD1. The V gene end was trimmed by 4 bases and the J gene end by 4 bases; junction bases not matched to a gene: 7. The CDR3 extends over 15 amino acids. CDR1 and CDR2 (germline): MNHNY, SVGAGI (reference sequence). CDR3 DNA: TGTGCCAGCAGTTGGCCGGGACAGGGTACAGAGACCCAGTACTAC. It is translated as CASSWPGQGTETQYY.

On this clonotype: A read error may account for a junction end that differs from germline. V gene TRBV20-1 combines with J gene TRBJ2-7; 9 bases line up with TRBD2. Germline values: CDR1 DFQATT, CDR2 SNEGSKA (reference sequence). The CDR3 totals 14 residues. CDR3 DNA sequence: TGCAGTGCTAATCGCCCTAGCGGGACCTATGAGCAGTACTTC. Residues: CSANRPSGTYEQYF.

This chain joins TRBV5-1 and TRBJ1-6; D uncertain. V lost 2 bases and J 8 bases, leaving 14 bases between the germline ends. The CDR3 runs to 15 residues. Germline CDR1 reads SGHRS; CDR2 reads YFSETQ. CDR3 sequence reads: CASSFGGLVDSPLHF. CDR3 DNA: TGCGCCAGCAGCTTCGGCGGATTAGTGGATTCACCCCTCCACTTT.

The chain links TRBV5-1 to TRBJ2-5; 7 bases agree with TRBD1. Germline CDR1 is SGHRS and CDR2 is YFSETQ. The CDR3 extends over 14 amino acids. Losses at the gene ends were 4 bases for V and 4 bases for J; bases not matched to a gene: 7. CDR3 nucleotides: TGCGCCAGCAGCCCCGGGACAGATTTAGAGACCCAGTACTTC. Its protein product is CASSPGTDLETQYF. Using reference TRBV5-1 and TRBJ2-5 for the parts outside the CDR3, the full variable domain is KAGVTQTPRYLIKTRGQQVTLSCSPISGHRSVSWYQQTPGQGLQFLFEYFSETQRNKGNFPGRFSGRQFSNSRSEMNVSTLELGDSALYLCASSPGTDLETQYFGPGTRLLVL.

Many counts were recorded for this clonotype. The V call is TRBV11-2, the J call TRBJ2-3; unclear D gene. The CDR3 has 14 amino acids. V was trimmed by 5 bases and J by 2 bases, leaving 11 bases between them. Germline CDR1 is SGHAT and CDR2 is FQNNGV. The CDR3 region has the DNA TGTGCCAGCAGCACTTGGTCAGACACAGATACGCAGTATTTT. It is translated as CASSTWSDTDTQYF.

As concerns this clonotype: A much larger clone is a single base away; this may be a read error. This rearrangement joins TRBV6-1 to TRBJ2-3; D unclear. CDR1 is MNHNS, CDR2 SASEGT, per germline. This CDR3 contains 14 residues. The CDR3 sequence: CASSERVYTDTQCF. CDR3 bases: TGTGCCAGCAGTGAAAGGGTATACACAGATACGCAGTGTTTT.

This clonotype occurred once. The rearrangement joins TRBV28 to TRBJ2-7, with D possibly matching TRBD1 (6 bases). The CDR3 runs to 15 residues. The V end was cut by 4 bases, the J end by 2 bases, with 15 bases between. Germline loops: CDR1 MDHEN, CDR2 SYDVKM. For the CDR3, the DNA is TGTGCCAGCAGTTCCCCTGGGGACACCGCCTACGAGCAGTACTTC. Amino acids: CASSSPGDTAYEQYF.

With respect to this clonotype: A much larger clone lies one base from this, so it may be a read error. This chain uses TRBV12-3 or TRBV12-4 with TRBJ2-1; 10 bases are a match to TRBD1. Unmatched junction bases numbered 12, after V lost 6 bases and J lost 13 bases. The CDR3 totals 14 residues. The chain's CDR3 is CASREGTGVFDQFF. In DNA, the CDR3 is TGTGCCAGCAGGGAGGGGACAGGGGTGTTTGATCAGTTCTTC.

This clonotype has at least ten counts. The rearrangement joins TRBV29-1 to TRBJ2-7, with TRBD1 identical over 7 bases. CDR3 length: 15 residues. Germline V gene lookup returns CDR1 SQVTM and CDR2 ANQGSEA. The V gene end was trimmed by 7 bases and the J gene end by 0 bases; junction bases not matched to a gene: 12. CDR3 DNA: TGCAGCGCTGGGTCCAGGACAGGAGCCTCCTACGAGCAGTACTTC. This translates into CSAGSRTGASYEQYF.

Comments on this clonotype: The conserved final phenylalanine or tryptophan is absent from the CDR3, which likely points to a read error. The J gene is TRBJ2-5, the V gene TRBV4-1, with D perhaps TRBD1 or TRBD2 (5 bases each). The germline V gene has CDR1 MGHRA and CDR2 YSYEKL. The CDR3 totals 16 residues. As DNA, the CDR3 is TGCGTCAGCAGCCAAGATTCTGGGGCGCTCCGGGGGACCCAGTACTTG. This gives the protein CVSSQDSGALRGTQYL.